The 24 T cell receptor beta chains reported below all come from one sample, sequenced in a study of CD8+CD57+ T cells in acquired aplastic anemia. By flow cytometry, patients selected for sequencing had shown an expansion of CD8+CD57+ cells. Investigators profiled TCR beta VDJ and CDR3 from genomic DNA template. TCRdb independently ran MiXCR on the reads; one entry per CDR3 protein. Of under 200,000 distinct CDR3 sequences in the sample, around 45% were seen once. Sequenced sample: sorted CD4+, CD8+, or CD8+CD57+ T cells (not recorded which) from PBMCs. The origin of the receptors is a human donor with aplastic anemia.

This sequence joins TRBV10-3 and TRBJ1-1, with a tentative D call TRBD1 (6 bases). The germline CDR1 and CDR2 sequences are ENHRY and SYGVKD. Trimming cost V 0 bases and J 6 bases, with 14 bases left between them. The CDR3 is 15 amino acids. The CDR3 loop is CAISESAGVDAEAFF. The CDR3 nucleotides read TGTGCCATCAGTGAGTCGGCAGGGGTGGATGCTGAAGCTTTCTTT.

The V call is TRBV15, the J call TRBJ1-2, with D perhaps matching TRBD1 (5 bases). The CDR3 is 15 amino acids. CDR1 LNHNV and CDR2 YYDKDF come from the germline V gene (reference sequence). Trimming took off 3 bases at V and 2 bases at J, with 13 bases between the two ends. CDR3: CATSRSRDGNYGYTF. Here the CDR3 DNA reads TGTGCCACCAGCAGGTCCCGGGACGGGAACTATGGCTACACCTTC.

The CDR3 DNA follows: TGTGCCAGCAGTGCTCGACAGAACACAGATACGCAGTATTTT. Residues: CASSARQNTDTQYF. The rearrangement uses TRBV2 and TRBJ2-3, with a weak D call TRBD1 (5 bases). This CDR3 region has 14 residues. V lost 4 bases, J lost 2 bases, and 10 bases lay in between. Per the germline V gene, CDR1 is SNHLY and CDR2 is FYNNEI.

This clonotype occurred many times. The rearrangement links TRBV15 to TRBJ1-1; D is perhaps TRBD1 (5 bases). The germline V gene has CDR1 LNHNV and CDR2 YYDKDF (reference sequence). This CDR3 has 14 residues. The V gene lost 0 bases and the J gene lost 4 bases, with 9 bases spanning the gap. The CDR3 DNA reads TGTGCCACCAGCAGAGATACTGGGGGCACTGAAGCTTTCTTT. It yields the protein CATSRDTGGTEAFF.

The chain joins TRBV10-3 to TRBJ2-1; tentatively, D is TRBD2 (5 bases). Germline lookup yields CDR1 ENHRY and CDR2 SYGVKD. Trimming left V 4 bases short and J 5 bases short, with 9 bases between. CDR3 length: 13 residues. The DNA of the CDR3 is TGTGCCATCAGTGGGCTAGCAGACAATGAGCAGTTCTTC. It translates to CAISGLADNEQFF.

The chain carries TRBV5-6 and TRBJ2-1; tentatively, D is TRBD2 (5 bases). V lost 4 bases and J lost 1, with 15 bases in between. Germline V gene data show CDR1 as SGHDT and CDR2 as YYEEEE. The length of the CDR3 is 16 residues. The CDR3 sequence: CASSPLGRASYNEQFF. The CDR3 coding sequence is TGTGCCAGCAGCCCGCTAGGGCGGGCTTCCTACAATGAGCAGTTCTTC.

To note about this clonotype: This may stem from a read error, because a much larger clone lies one nucleotide away. The CDR3 is CASSSNTRQINQPQHF. Written as DNA, the CDR3 is TGTGCCAGCAGTTCAAATACCAGACAGATCAATCAGCCCCAGCATTTT. The chain has TRBV11-2 and TRBJ1-5, with D possibly matching TRBD1 (5 bases). Germline V gene sequence: CDR1 SGHAT, CDR2 FQNNGV. V shed 6 bases and J shed 3 bases, with 18 bases lying between them. This CDR3 spans 16 amino acids.

As to this clonotype: A read error is possible here, since a much larger clone lies one base away. V gene TRBV9 combines with J gene TRBJ1-1; D unclear. The V end lost 0 bases, the J end lost 6 bases, and 21 bases lay between the germline ends. This CDR3 comprises 17 residues. Germline V gene lookup returns CDR1 SGDLS and CDR2 YYNGEE. This CDR3 reads CASSVVLREGRESEAFF. As DNA, the CDR3 is TGTGCCAGCAGCGTAGTCCTCCGCGAGGGTCGAGAATCTGAAGCTTTCTTT. The whole variable domain, filled in from reference TRBV9 and TRBJ1-1, reads DSGVTQTPKHLITATGQRVTLRCSPRSGDLSVYWYQQSLDQGLQFLIQYYNGEERAKGNILERFSAQQFPDLHSELNLSSLELGDSALYFCASSVVLREGRESEAFFGQGTRLTVV.

The chain is built from TRBV29-1 and TRBJ1-2; D possibly corresponds to TRBD1 (6 bases). CDR1 is SQVTM and CDR2 is ANQGSEA in the germline V gene. The CDR3 totals 13 residues. V lost 1 base and J lost 4, with 10 bases in between. This chain's CDR3 is CSVEVGASYGYTF. The CDR3 nucleotides read TGCAGCGTTGAAGTGGGGGCGAGCTATGGCTACACCTTC.

The chain uses TRBV7-2 and TRBJ2-7; a possible D gene is TRBD2 (6 bases). The CDR3 spans 14 residues. Germline loops: CDR1 SGHTA, CDR2 FQGNSA. V was pared by 5 bases and J by 1 base, with 12 bases between. The CDR3 DNA follows: TGTGCCAGCAGCCCCCGACGGGGGTCCTACGAGCAGTACTTC. Its translation: CASSPRRGSYEQYF.

The chain carries TRBV7-3 and TRBJ1-2, with D maybe TRBD1 (6 bases). Germline CDR1 SGHTA, CDR2 FQGTGA. The CDR3 is 13 amino acids. Trimming cost V 5 bases and J 3 bases, with 10 bases left between them. Here the CDR3 reads CASSPGADYGYTF. In DNA, the CDR3 is TGTGCCAGCAGCCCAGGGGCGGACTATGGCTACACCTTC.

This clonotype appeared a few times. The rearrangement links TRBV27 to TRBJ2-7; 8 bases fit TRBD1. The CDR3 spans 15 residues. The trim removed 6 bases at V and 4 bases at J, leaving 11 bases unmatched. The germline CDR1 and CDR2 sequences are MNHEY and SMNVEV (reference sequence). The CDR3 DNA reads TGTGCCAGCAGCACCGGCGGACAGGGTGAATACGAGCAGTACTTC. This gives the protein CASSTGGQGEYEQYF.

This rearrangement joins TRBV2 to TRBJ2-5; D is perhaps TRBD2 (5 bases). Germline values: CDR1 SNHLY, CDR2 FYNNEI. The CDR3 length is 15 residues. V lost 1 base, J lost 5 bases, and 14 bases lay in between. CDR3 sequence reads: CASSEGASNQETQYF. Here the CDR3 DNA reads TGTGCCAGCAGTGAAGGGGCTAGCAATCAGGAGACCCAGTACTTC. The full variable domain, in which reference TRBV2 and TRBJ2-5 provide the parts outside the CDR3, is EPEVTQTPSHQVTQMGQEVILRCVPISNHLYFYWYRQILGQKVEFLVSFYNNEISEKSEIFDDQFSVERPDGSNFTLKIRSTKLEDSAMYFCASSEGASNQETQYFGPGTRLLVL.

The rearrangement links TRBV2 to TRBJ1-2, with TRBD1 identical over 8 bases. This CDR3 is built from 15 residues. V dropped 5 bases and J dropped 4; count of bases not matched to a gene: 9. Germline lookup yields CDR1 SNHLY and CDR2 FYNNEI. CDR3 protein: CASSPPGQGGYGYTF. The CDR3 nucleotides are TGTGCCAGCAGTCCCCCCGGACAGGGCGGCTATGGCTACACCTTC. Supplemented by reference TRBV2 and TRBJ1-2, the full variable domain reads EPEVTQTPSHQVTQMGQEVILRCVPISNHLYFYWYRQILGQKVEFLVSFYNNEISEKSEIFDDQFSVERPDGSNFTLKIRSTKLEDSAMYFCASSPPGQGGYGYTFGSGTRLTVV.

To note about this clonotype: A junction boundary mismatches the germline segment, possibly from a read error. The chain has TRBV2 and TRBJ2-1, with 12 bases matching TRBD2. The CDR3 covers 14 residues. Germline CDR1 is SNHLY and CDR2 is FYNNEI. In DNA form, the CDR3 reads TGTGCCAGCAGGCCCACGACTAGCGGGAGAAATAGTCATTTC. Amino acids: CASRPTTSGRNSHF.

In this sample, this clonotype turned up many times. This chain uses TRBV4-1 with TRBJ1-2; TRBD1 is a possible D gene (6 bases). Looked up from germline, CDR1 is MGHRA and CDR2 is YSYEKL. V was pared by 1 base and J by 2 bases, with 11 bases between. This CDR3 has 15 residues. The CDR3 loop is CASSQAGQLNYGYTF. The CDR3 DNA reads TGCGCCAGCAGCCAAGCAGGACAGTTGAACTATGGCTACACCTTC.

This clonotype was detected a few times. The J gene is TRBJ2-1, the V gene TRBV7-6; D possibly corresponds to TRBD2 (6 bases). Trimming took 5 bases from V and 2 from J, leaving 16 bases between them. The CDR3 loop spans 16 amino acids. Per germline, CDR1 SGHVS and CDR2 FNYEAQ. DNA for the CDR3: TGTGCCAGCAGCCTGGGGACTTTCGGAACCTACAATGAGCAGTTCTTC. This gives the protein CASSLGTFGTYNEQFF.

This clonotype has ten or more counts. The rearrangement uses TRBV2 and TRBJ1-2, with a possible D match to TRBD1 (5 bases). CDR1 is SNHLY, CDR2 FYNNEI, per germline. CDR3 length equals 12 residues. Trimming took off 3 bases at V and 9 bases at J, with 11 bases between the two ends. CDR3 amino acids: CASSDGGESYTF. CDR3 in DNA: TGTGCCAGCAGTGACGGGGGTGAGAGCTACACCTTC.

The chain joins TRBV2 to TRBJ1-3; no firm D call. This CDR3 is built from 14 residues. Germline V gene sequence: CDR1 SNHLY, CDR2 FYNNEI. Trimming took 6 bases from V and 4 from J, leaving 13 bases between them. The CDR3, as DNA: TGTGCCAGCAGCGCGGTTCTAGCGGGAAACACCATATATTTT. This sequence encodes CASSAVLAGNTIYF.

CDR3 protein: CASSLGTEGFEAFF. DNA of the CDR3: TGTGCCAGCTCACTTGGTACGGAGGGATTTGAAGCTTTCTTT. J is TRBJ1-1 and V is TRBV18; D call uncertain. Trimming pared 4 bases from V and 7 bases from J, leaving 16 bases between. The CDR3 has 14 amino acids. Germline V gene data show CDR1 as KGHSH and CDR2 as LQKENI.

The table lists this clonotype with many counts. The chain has TRBV2 and TRBJ2-1; 10 nucleotides agree with TRBD2. J lost 2 bases, V lost 6 bases, and 10 bases had no gene match. CDR3 length: 17 residues. CDR1 is SNHLY and CDR2 is FYNNEI in the germline V gene. The CDR3 region has the DNA TGTGCCAGCAGCCGACCCATAAGCGGGGGGGCCTACAATGAGCAGTTCTTC. It codes for CASSRPISGGAYNEQFF.

This clonotype was counted at least ten times. V gene TRBV7-2 combines with J gene TRBJ2-7; 9 nucleotides align to TRBD1. The germline V gene has CDR1 SGHTA and CDR2 FQGNSA. The CDR3 loop spans 17 amino acids. The J segment lost 4 bases and the V segment lost 6 bases, leaving 16 bases of the junction unmatched. The CDR3 sequence is CASRGPGGQGFSYEQYF. CDR3 bases: TGTGCCAGCAGGGGGCCGGGGGGACAGGGTTTTTCGTACGAGCAGTACTTC.

This clonotype has ten or more counts. This chain joins TRBV30 and TRBJ2-2; D ambiguous. The V gene's germline CDR1 is GTSNPN and CDR2 SVGIG (reference sequence). The CDR3 is made up of 12 amino acids. Trimming took off 2 bases at V and 0 bases at J, with 1 base between the two ends. CDR3 coding DNA: TGTGCCTGGAGTACGAACACCGGGGAGCTGTTTTTT. It yields the protein CAWSTNTGELFF. The variable domain in full, completed from reference TRBV30 and TRBJ2-2, reads SQTIHQWPATLVQPVGSPLSLECTVEGTSNPNLYWYRQAAGRGLQLLFYSVGIGQISSEVPQNLSASRPQDRQFILSSKKLLLSDSGFYLCAWSTNTGELFFGEGSRLTVL.

The rearrangement uses TRBV7-2 and TRBJ2-3, with D hard to call. Trimming took 5 bases from V and 6 from J, leaving 9 bases between them. Per the germline V gene, CDR1 is SGHTA and CDR2 is FQGNSA. The CDR3 runs to 12 residues. CDR3 in amino acids: CASSTTRDTQYF. For the CDR3, the DNA is TGTGCCAGCAGCACGACTCGTGATACGCAGTATTTT.